The 6 T cell receptor beta chains reported below all come from one sample, sequenced in a study of shared clonotypes between healthy human individuals. CD8 cells regarded as naive lacked CD45RO, were positively chosen for CCR7, and omitted terminally differentiated effector memory CD45RA+ cells. Clones were read by immunoSEQ multiplex PCR, and TCRdb kept only the in-frame ones, dropping some. The data show about 2 million clones, roughly 94% seen once. The sample consisted of naive CD8+ T cells sorted from blood. The origin of the receptors is a man between 18 and 35 years old in good health.

The chain joins TRBV6-5 to TRBJ1-5; possible D gene TRBD1, 6 bases. Per the germline V gene, CDR1 is MNHEY and CDR2 is SVGAGI. The CDR3 has 14 amino acids. V was clipped by 5 bases and J by 4 bases, with 12 bases between them. The CDR3 loop reads CASSDRKRNQPQHF. The CDR3 DNA is TGTGCCAGCAGTGACAGGAAGCGGAATCAGCCCCAGCATTTT.

In its sample, this clone was seen once. This chain uses TRBV27 with TRBJ2-2; perhaps TRBD1 as D (5 bases). The germline V gene encodes CDR1 MNHEY and CDR2 SMNVEV (reference sequence). Trimming cost V 3 bases and J 3 bases, with 11 bases left between them. The CDR3 loop spans 15 amino acids. CDR3 in amino acids: CASSFTGPHTGELFF. CDR3 DNA: TGTGCCAGCAGTTTTACAGGCCCCCACACCGGGGAGCTGTTTTTT.

This clone was found once. CDR3 sequence reads: CASSQADRGGETQYF. The CDR3 DNA sequence: TGCGCCAGCAGCCAAGCCGACAGGGGAGGAGAGACCCAGTACTTC. The chain links TRBV4-3 to TRBJ2-5, with TRBD1 matching over 8 bases. The CDR3 is made up of 15 amino acids. The V gene end was trimmed by 1 base and the J gene end by 4 bases; junction bases not matched to a gene: 5. Per germline, CDR1 LGHNA and CDR2 YSLEER.

The chain links TRBV29-1 to TRBJ2-2, with a tentative D call TRBD2 (6 bases). Germline values: CDR1 SQVTM, CDR2 ANQGSEA. The length of the CDR3 is 15 residues. Trimming left V 6 bases short and J 0 bases short, with 14 bases between. The CDR3 loop reads CSVGLGLPNTGELFF. CDR3 in DNA: TGCAGCGTCGGCCTGGGACTGCCGAACACCGGGGAGCTGTTTTTT.

A note on this clone: The sample contains more than one DNA sequence encoding this CDR3. The CDR3 loop reads CASSLSSYNSPLHF. CDR3 DNA: TGTGCCAGCAGCCTCAGCTCCTATAATTCACCCCTCCACTTT. The rearrangement uses TRBV9 and TRBJ1-6, with D unresolved. The CDR3 has 14 residues. V lost 4 bases and J 0 bases, leaving 5 bases between the germline ends. CDR1 is SGDLS, CDR2 YYNGEE, per germline.

The genes are TRBV7-9 and TRBJ2-5; D gene uncertain. V was shortened by 7 bases and J by 0 bases, with 6 bases between the two germline ends. The CDR3 runs to 12 residues. The germline V gene has CDR1 SEHNR and CDR2 FQNEAQ (reference sequence). The CDR3 sequence is CASIGNQETQYF. CDR3 in DNA: TGTGCCAGCATAGGGAACCAAGAGACCCAGTACTTC. The full variable domain, completed using reference TRBV7-9 and TRBJ2-5, is DTGVSQNPRHKITKRGQNVTFRCDPISEHNRLYWYRQTLGQGPEFLTYFQNEAQLEKSRLLSDRFSAERPKGSFSTLEIQRTEQGDSAMYLCASIGNQETQYFGPGTRLLVL.